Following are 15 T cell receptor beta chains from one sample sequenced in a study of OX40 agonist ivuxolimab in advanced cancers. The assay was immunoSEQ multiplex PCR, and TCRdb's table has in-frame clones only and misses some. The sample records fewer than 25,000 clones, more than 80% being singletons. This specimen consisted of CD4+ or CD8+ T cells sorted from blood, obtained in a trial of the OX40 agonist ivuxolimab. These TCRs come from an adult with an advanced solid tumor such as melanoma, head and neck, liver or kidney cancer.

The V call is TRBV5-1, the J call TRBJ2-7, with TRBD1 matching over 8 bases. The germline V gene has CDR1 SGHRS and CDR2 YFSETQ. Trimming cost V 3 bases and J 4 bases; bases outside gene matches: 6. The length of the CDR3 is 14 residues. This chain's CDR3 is CASSSGQGGYEQYF. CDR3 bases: TGCGCCAGCAGCTCCGGACAGGGTGGGTACGAGCAGTACTTC. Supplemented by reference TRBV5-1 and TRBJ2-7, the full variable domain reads KAGVTQTPRYLIKTRGQQVTLSCSPISGHRSVSWYQQTPGQGLQFLFEYFSETQRNKGNFPGRFSGRQFSNSRSEMNVSTLELGDSALYLCASSSGQGGYEQYFGPGTRLTVT.

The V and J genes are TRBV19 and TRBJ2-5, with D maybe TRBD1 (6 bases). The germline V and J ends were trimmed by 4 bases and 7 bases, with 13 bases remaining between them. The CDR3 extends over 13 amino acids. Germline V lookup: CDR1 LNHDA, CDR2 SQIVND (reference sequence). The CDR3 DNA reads TGTGCCAGTAGTAACGGACAGTTCGGGACCCAGTACTTC. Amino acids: CASSNGQFGTQYF.

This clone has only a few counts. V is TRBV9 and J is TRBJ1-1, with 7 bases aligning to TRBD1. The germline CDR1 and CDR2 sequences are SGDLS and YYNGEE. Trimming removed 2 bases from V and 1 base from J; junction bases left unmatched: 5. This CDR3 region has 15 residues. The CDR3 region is CASSVGTGANTEAFF. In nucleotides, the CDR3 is TGTGCCAGCAGCGTTGGCACAGGGGCGAACACTGAAGCTTTCTTT.

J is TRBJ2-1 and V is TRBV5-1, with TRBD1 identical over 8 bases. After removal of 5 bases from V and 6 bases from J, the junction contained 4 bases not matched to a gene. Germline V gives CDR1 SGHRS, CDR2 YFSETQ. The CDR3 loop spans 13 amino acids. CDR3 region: CASRDRGSNEQFF. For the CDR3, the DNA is TGCGCCAGCAGAGACAGGGGCTCCAATGAGCAGTTCTTC.

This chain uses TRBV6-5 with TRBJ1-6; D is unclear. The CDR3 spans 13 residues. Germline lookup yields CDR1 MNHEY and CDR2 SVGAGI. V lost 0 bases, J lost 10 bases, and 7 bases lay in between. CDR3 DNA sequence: TGTGCCAGCAGTTACTCTAATGGGTCACCCCTCCACTTT. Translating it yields CASSYSNGSPLHF.

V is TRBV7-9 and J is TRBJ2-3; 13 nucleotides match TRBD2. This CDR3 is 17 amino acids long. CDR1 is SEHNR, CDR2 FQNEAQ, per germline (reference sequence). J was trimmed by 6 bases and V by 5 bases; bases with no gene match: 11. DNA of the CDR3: TGTGCCAGCAGCGTACTAGCGGGAGGGAGAGGTTTTGATACGCAGTATTTT. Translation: CASSVLAGGRGFDTQYF.

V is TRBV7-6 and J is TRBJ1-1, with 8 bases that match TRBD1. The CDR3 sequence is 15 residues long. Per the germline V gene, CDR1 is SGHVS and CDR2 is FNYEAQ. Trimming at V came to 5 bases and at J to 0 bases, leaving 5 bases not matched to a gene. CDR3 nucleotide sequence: TGTGCCAGCAGCCCGAGGACAGGGTTGAACACTGAAGCTTTCTTT. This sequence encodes CASSPRTGLNTEAFF. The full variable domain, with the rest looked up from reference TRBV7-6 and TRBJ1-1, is GAGVSQSPRYKVTKRGQDVALRCDPISGHVSLYWYRQALGQGPEFLTYFNYEAQQDKSGLPNDRFSAERPEGSISTLTIQRTEQRDSAMYRCASSPRTGLNTEAFFGQGTRLTVV.

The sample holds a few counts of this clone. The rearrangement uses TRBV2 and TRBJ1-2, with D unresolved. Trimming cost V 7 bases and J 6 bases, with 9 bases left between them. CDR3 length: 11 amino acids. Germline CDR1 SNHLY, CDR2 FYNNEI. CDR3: CASNWRHGYTF. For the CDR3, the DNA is TGTGCCAGCAATTGGCGCCATGGCTACACCTTC.

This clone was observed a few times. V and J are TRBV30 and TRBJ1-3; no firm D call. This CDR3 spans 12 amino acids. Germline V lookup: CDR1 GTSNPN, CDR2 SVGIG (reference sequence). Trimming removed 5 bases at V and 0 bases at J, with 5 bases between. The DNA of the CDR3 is TGTGCCTGGGGCCCCTCTGGAAACACCATATATTTT. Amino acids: CAWGPSGNTIYF.

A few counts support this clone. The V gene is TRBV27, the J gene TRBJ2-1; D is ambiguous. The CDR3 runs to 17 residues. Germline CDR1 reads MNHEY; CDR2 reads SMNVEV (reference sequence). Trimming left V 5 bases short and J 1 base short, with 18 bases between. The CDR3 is CASSPRAESESYNEQFF. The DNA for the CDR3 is TGTGCCAGCAGTCCCCGGGCGGAGTCCGAGTCCTACAATGAGCAGTTCTTC.

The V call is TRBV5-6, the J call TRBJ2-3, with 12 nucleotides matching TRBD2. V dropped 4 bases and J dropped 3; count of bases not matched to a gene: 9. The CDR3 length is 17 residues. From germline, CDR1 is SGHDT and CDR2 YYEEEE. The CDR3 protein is CASSQPTSGSWTDTQYF. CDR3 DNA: TGTGCCAGCAGCCAACCGACTAGCGGGAGTTGGACAGATACGCAGTATTTT.

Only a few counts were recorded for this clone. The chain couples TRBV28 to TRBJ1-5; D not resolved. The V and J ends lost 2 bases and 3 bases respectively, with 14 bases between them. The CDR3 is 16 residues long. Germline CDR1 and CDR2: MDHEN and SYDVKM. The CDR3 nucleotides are TGTGCCAGCAGTTTAACAGCAGGAACCTTCAATCAGCCCCAGCATTTT. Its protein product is CASSLTAGTFNQPQHF.

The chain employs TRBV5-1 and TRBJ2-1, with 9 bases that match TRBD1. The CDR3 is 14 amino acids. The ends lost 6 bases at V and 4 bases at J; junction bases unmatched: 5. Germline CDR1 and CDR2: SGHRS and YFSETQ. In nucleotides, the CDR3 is TGCGCCAGCACCCAGGACAGGGGATACAATGAGCAGTTCTTC. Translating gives CASTQDRGYNEQFF.

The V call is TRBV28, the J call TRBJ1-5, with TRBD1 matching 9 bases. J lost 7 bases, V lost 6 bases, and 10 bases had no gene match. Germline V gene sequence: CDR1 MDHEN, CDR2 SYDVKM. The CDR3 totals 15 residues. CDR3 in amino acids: CASRRDRVGKQPQHF. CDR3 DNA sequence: TGTGCCAGCAGGAGGGACAGGGTAGGAAAACAGCCCCAGCATTTT.

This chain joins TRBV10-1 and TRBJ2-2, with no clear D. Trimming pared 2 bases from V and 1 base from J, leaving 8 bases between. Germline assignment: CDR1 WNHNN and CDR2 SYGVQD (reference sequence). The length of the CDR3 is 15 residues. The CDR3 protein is CASSEGMENTGELFF. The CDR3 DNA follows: TGCGCCAGCAGTGAGGGGATGGAGAACACCGGGGAGCTGTTTTTT.